The next 25 T cell receptor beta chains were all read from a single sample in a study of T-cell reconstitution after alpha-beta-depleted transplantation in children. Unique molecular identifiers were used in preparing the TCRbeta library. MiXCR, applied by TCRdb to the PCR reads, yields one record per CDR3 protein. The sample holds about 200,000 distinct CDR3 sequences; about 7% are singletons and the top ten take 5% to 6.5%. The sample consisted of PBMCs, taken before TCRalphabeta/CD19-depleted stem cell transplant. The receptors here all came from a boy younger than 10 with acute lymphoblastic leukemia, due to receive a stem cell transplant.

The sample holds a few counts of this clonotype. This chain uses TRBV5-1 with TRBJ2-5; D may be TRBD1 or TRBD2 (5 bases each). This CDR3 has 14 residues. Germline values: CDR1 SGHRS, CDR2 YFSETQ. The germline V and J ends were trimmed by 1 base and 5 bases, with 12 bases remaining between them. DNA for the CDR3: TGCGCCAGCAGCTTGAGTCTAGAGGGGGAGACCCAGTACTTC. Its translation: CASSLSLEGETQYF.

The CDR3 DNA sequence: TGTGCCAGCAGCAGGATCATCCAGGTGAACACTGAAGCTTTCTTT. Translated: CASSRIIQVNTEAFF. The chain carries TRBV28 and TRBJ1-1, with D hard to call. This CDR3 spans 15 amino acids. CDR1 and CDR2 (germline): MDHEN, SYDVKM. Trimming pared 6 bases from V and 0 bases from J, leaving 14 bases between.

This clonotype was counted ten times or more. V is TRBV2 and J is TRBJ2-7; unclear D gene. The CDR3 loop spans 11 amino acids. Trimming took off 6 bases at V and 6 bases at J, with 9 bases between the two ends. Germline values: CDR1 SNHLY, CDR2 FYNNEI. Here the CDR3 reads CASRLALEQYF. CDR3 DNA sequence: TGTGCCAGCAGGCTCGCCCTCGAGCAGTACTTC.

CDR3 in DNA: TGTGCCAGCAGCCTCCCGGGACAGGGGGCTTTGGGCTACACCTTC. It codes for CASSLPGQGALGYTF. The chain employs TRBV28 and TRBJ1-2; 12 bases fit TRBD1. Looked up from germline, CDR1 is MDHEN and CDR2 is SYDVKM. This CDR3 is built from 15 residues. Trimming cost V 6 bases and J 8 bases; bases outside gene matches: 10.

This clonotype showed up just a few times. V usage is TRBV7-2 and J usage is TRBJ2-7; 11 bases agree with TRBD2. CDR1 and CDR2 (germline): SGHTA, FQGNSA. The trim removed 5 bases at V and 6 bases at J, leaving 6 bases unmatched. There are 14 residues in the CDR3. CDR3 bases: TGTGCCAGCAGCGGCACTAGCGGGGGCACCGAGCAGTACTTC. It specifies CASSGTSGGTEQYF. Based on the CDR3 plus reference TRBV7-2 and TRBJ2-7, the full variable domain is GAGVSQSPSNKVTEKGKDVELRCDPISGHTALYWYRQSLGQGLEFLIYFQGNSAPDKSGLPSDRFSAERTGGSVSTLTIQRTQQEDSAVYLCASSGTSGGTEQYFGPGTRLTVT.

This clonotype was recorded many times. CDR3 amino acids: CASSPFTPDTQYF. CDR3 DNA sequence: TGTGCCAGCTCACCGTTTACCCCAGATACGCAGTATTTT. V is TRBV18 and J is TRBJ2-3, with D uncertain. CDR3 size: 13 residues. Germline V gene sequence: CDR1 KGHSH, CDR2 LQKENI. Trimming pared 3 bases from V and 4 bases from J, leaving 8 bases between.

This clonotype occurred many times. The chain is built from TRBV3-1 and TRBJ2-3; 10 nucleotides match TRBD1. The germline gives CDR1 LGHDT, CDR2 YNNKEL (reference sequence). CDR3 length: 15 residues. The V gene end was trimmed by 1 base and the J gene end by 5 bases; junction bases not matched to a gene: 3. The DNA for the CDR3 is TGTGCCAGCAGCCAAGGACAGGGGGCGGTAGATACGCAGTATTTT. Translated: CASSQGQGAVDTQYF.

This clonotype has just a few counts. CDR3 nucleotides: TGTGCCAGCTCGCGAACTAGCGGGAGGCGGGACGAGCAGTACTTC. This sequence encodes CASSRTSGRRDEQYF. The chain is built from TRBV18 and TRBJ2-7, with TRBD2 identical over 12 bases. Germline CDR1 and CDR2: KGHSH and LQKENI. J lost 5 bases, V lost 6 bases, and 8 bases had no gene match. There are 15 residues in the CDR3.

This clonotype turned up a few times. The V and J genes are TRBV20-1 and TRBJ2-3; maybe TRBD1 (5 bases). The CDR3 loop spans 14 amino acids. Germline lookup yields CDR1 DFQATT and CDR2 SNEGSKA (reference sequence). V lost 6 bases, J lost 4 bases, and 17 bases lay in between. The chain's CDR3 is CSAHDSKGADTQYF. The DNA for the CDR3 is TGCAGTGCCCACGACTCCAAAGGGGCAGATACGCAGTATTTT.

The genes are TRBV20-1 and TRBJ2-3, with TRBD1 matching over 11 bases. The CDR3 runs 16 residues. V was clipped by 1 base and J by 13 bases; unmatched bases: 16. Looked up from germline, CDR1 is DFQATT and CDR2 is SNEGSKA (reference sequence). CDR3 sequence (DNA): TGCAGTGCTAGAGGGTTTGCAGGACAGGGGGCCCCGGGGGAGTATTTT. It yields the protein CSARGFAGQGAPGEYF.

Many counts were recorded for this clonotype. The gene calls are TRBV20-1 and TRBJ2-5; D gene uncertain. This CDR3 is built from 14 residues. Germline CDR1 is DFQATT and CDR2 is SNEGSKA (reference sequence). V was shortened by 0 bases and J by 1 base, with 9 bases between the two germline ends. CDR3 in amino acids: CSAREGYSQETQYF. In DNA, the CDR3 is TGCAGTGCTAGAGAAGGATACTCCCAAGAGACCCAGTACTTC.

This clonotype has ten or more counts. The rearrangement joins TRBV21-1 to TRBJ2-7. TRBV21-1 is an annotated pseudogene. The CDR3 has 12 residues. Here the CDR3 DNA reads TGTGCCAGCAGCAAACTGGATTACGAGCAGTACTTC. It encodes CASSKLDYEQYF.

This clonotype was counted many times. The chain joins TRBV7-9 to TRBJ2-1; 8 bases match TRBD1. This CDR3 comprises 14 residues. Per germline, CDR1 SEHNR and CDR2 FQNEAQ (reference sequence). Germline trimming cut 1 base from V and 11 bases from J; bases unmatched to any gene: 7. CDR3 sequence: CASSLGPGGSKQFF. For the CDR3, the DNA is TGTGCCAGCAGCTTAGGTCCAGGGGGCAGTAAGCAGTTCTTC.

This clonotype was detected many times. The CDR3: CASSYRGVPDTQYF. In nucleotides, the CDR3 is TGTGCCAGCAGTTACCGTGGGGTCCCAGATACGCAGTATTTT. The chain links TRBV6-5 to TRBJ2-3; D unresolved. This CDR3 region has 14 residues. CDR1 is MNHEY, CDR2 SVGAGI, per germline. With 2 bases removed from V and 4 bases from J, the gap between germline ends came to 10 bases.

This clonotype was seen a handful of times. The chain couples TRBV7-6 to TRBJ1-5; D not certain. Trimming took 1 base from V and 9 from J, leaving 16 bases between them. Germline V gene lookup returns CDR1 SGHVS and CDR2 FNYEAQ. The CDR3 is 15 amino acids. In nucleotides, the CDR3 is TGTGCCAGCAGCTTAGACCACGACGCGACGAGGCCCCAGCATTTT. Protein product: CASSLDHDATRPQHF.

This clonotype occurred many times. The rearrangement links TRBV20-1 to TRBJ2-1; 10 bases fit TRBD2. Germline V gene sequence: CDR1 DFQATT, CDR2 SNEGSKA (reference sequence). Trimming took 3 bases from V and 2 from J; bases not matched to a gene: 7. The CDR3 totals 16 residues. The CDR3 here is CSASGTSGIAYNEQFF. The CDR3 DNA sequence: TGCAGTGCTAGTGGTACTAGCGGGATTGCCTACAATGAGCAGTTCTTC.

This clonotype showed up just a few times. J is TRBJ1-5 and V is TRBV7-2; 7 nucleotides agree with TRBD1. Per germline, CDR1 SGHTA and CDR2 FQGNSA. J gave up 3 bases and V 5 bases, and 4 bases lay outside the gene matches. This CDR3 is 14 amino acids long. This CDR3 is CASSPGTVNQPQHF. The CDR3 region has the DNA TGTGCCAGCAGCCCCGGGACAGTCAATCAGCCCCAGCATTTT.

Only a few counts were recorded for this clonotype. The chain uses TRBV6-2 or TRBV6-3 and TRBJ1-2; D gene unclear. The germline gives CDR1 MNHEY, CDR2 SVGEGT. The CDR3 has 13 amino acids. The V end was cut by 2 bases, the J end by 2 bases, with 6 bases between. CDR3 amino acids: CASSYQENYGYTF. CDR3 in DNA: TGTGCCAGCAGTTACCAAGAAAACTATGGCTACACCTTC.

This clonotype was seen many times. This chain connects TRBV28 to TRBJ2-5; D uncertain. The length of the CDR3 is 14 residues. Germline CDR1 is MDHEN and CDR2 is SYDVKM. V lost 2 bases and J 1 base, leaving 8 bases between the germline ends. CDR3 region: CASSLMPGQETQYF. DNA for the CDR3: TGTGCCAGCAGTTTAATGCCAGGCCAAGAGACCCAGTACTTC.

Worth noting for this clonotype: No DNA is shown, since the ends of the CDR3 on it are uncertain; the CDR3 is the one TCRdb lists. The V call is TRBV24-1, the J call TRBJ2-2; the table's D call of TRBD1 was not tested on the DNA. The CDR3 is 16 residues long, ends included. CDR1 is KGHDR, CDR2 SFDVKD, per germline. CDR3 in amino acids: CATSDFGPGGTGSCFF.

The V call is TRBV12-3 or TRBV12-4, the J call TRBJ1-6; D is unresolved. The CDR3 has 14 residues. V shed 3 bases and J shed 7 bases, with 10 bases lying between them. The CDR3 here is CASSFSYSNSPLHF. The CDR3 nucleotides read TGTGCCAGCAGTTTCTCTTACAGCAATTCACCCCTCCACTTT.

Of note for this clonotype: This may be a read error: a much more frequent sequence differs by one nucleotide. The CDR3 does not end in the conserved phenylalanine or tryptophan, so this is likely a read error. J is TRBJ2-1 and V is TRBV7-9; a weak D match, TRBD2 (6 bases). The germline gives CDR1 SEHNR, CDR2 FQNEAQ (reference sequence). The germline V and J ends were trimmed by 5 bases and 2 bases, with 16 bases remaining between them. CDR3 length equals 16 residues. CDR3 loop: CASSPEGSGTYNEQFC. The CDR3 DNA reads as TGTGCCAGCAGCCCCGAGGGTAGCGGCACCTACAATGAGCAGTTCTGC.

In its sample, this clonotype was seen a few times. The CDR3 loop is CASSLVSNTEAFF. The DNA of the CDR3 is TGTGCCAGCAGCTTGGTGTCGAACACTGAAGCTTTCTTT. V usage is TRBV5-5 and J usage is TRBJ1-1; D uncertain. The V and J ends lost 0 bases and 1 base respectively, with 4 bases between them. CDR3 length: 13 amino acids. CDR1 SGHKS and CDR2 YYEKEE come from the germline V gene (reference sequence).

The table lists this clonotype with many counts. This chain uses TRBV24-1 with TRBJ2-1; D unclear. V lost 7 bases and J lost 0, with 6 bases in between. The CDR3 consists of 13 residues. Germline CDR1 is KGHDR and CDR2 is SFDVKD. This CDR3 reads CATSPDSYNEQFF. The CDR3 nucleotides read TGTGCCACCAGCCCAGACTCCTACAATGAGCAGTTCTTC.

This clonotype occurred many times. V gene TRBV5-1 combines with J gene TRBJ1-6; possibly TRBD1 for D (6 bases). The CDR3 covers 15 residues. The germline V gene has CDR1 SGHRS and CDR2 YFSETQ. Trimming cost V 1 base and J 6 bases, with 11 bases left between them. In DNA form, the CDR3 reads TGCGCCAGCAGCTTGACCGGGACATCTAATTCACCCCTCCACTTT. This translates into CASSLTGTSNSPLHF.